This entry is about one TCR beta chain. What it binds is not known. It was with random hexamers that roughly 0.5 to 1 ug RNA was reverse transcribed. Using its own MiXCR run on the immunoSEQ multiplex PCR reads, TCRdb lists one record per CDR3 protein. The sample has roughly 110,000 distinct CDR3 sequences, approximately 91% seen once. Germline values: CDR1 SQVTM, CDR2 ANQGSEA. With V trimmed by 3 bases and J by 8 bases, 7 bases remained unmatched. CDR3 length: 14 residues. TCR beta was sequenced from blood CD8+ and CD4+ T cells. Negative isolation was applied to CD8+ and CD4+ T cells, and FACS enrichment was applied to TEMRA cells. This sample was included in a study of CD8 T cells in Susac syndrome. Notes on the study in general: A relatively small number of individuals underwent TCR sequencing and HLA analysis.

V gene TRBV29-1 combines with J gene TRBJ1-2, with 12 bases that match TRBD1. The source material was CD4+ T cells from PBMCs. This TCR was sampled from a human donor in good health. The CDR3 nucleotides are TGCAGCGTTGACCTGGGACAGGGGGCCGACGGCTACACCTTC. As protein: CSVDLGQGADGYTF.